This passage covers 19 T cell receptor beta chains from one sample sequenced in a study of synovial regulatory T cells in juvenile arthritis. The repertoire was sequenced with immunoSEQ multiplex PCR; TCRdb's copy has only in-frame clones and lacks some. In all, the sample yields about 10,000 clones. Source material: Treg cells from blood. Subset given: remaining (HLA-DR-negative) circulating blood Treg cells. The receptors were gathered from a donor younger than 30 with juvenile idiopathic arthritis.

The chain employs TRBV18 and TRBJ2-7. The CDR3 has 17 amino acids. Only the protein is on record. CDR1 KGHSH and CDR2 LQKENI come from the germline V gene. CDR3 residues: CASSPYQVRGASYEQYF.

The chain employs TRBV4-3 and TRBJ2-1; TCRdb indicates TRBD1, and absent DNA this call remains unverified. CDR3 length equals 16 residues. The DNA is not on file. Germline V lookup: CDR1 LGHNA, CDR2 YSLEER. This CDR3 reads CASSQGGWQGVNEQFF.

The chain has TRBV2 and TRBJ2-4. CDR1 is SNHLY, CDR2 FYNNEI, per germline. This CDR3 has 12 amino acids. No DNA is given. This chain's CDR3 is CASSVPGDIQYF.

The chain uses TRBV10-3 and TRBJ2-5; the TCRdb D gene call, TRBD2, has no DNA to confirm it. The length of the CDR3 is 13 residues. The coding DNA is unavailable. The V gene's germline CDR1 is ENHRY and CDR2 SYGVKD. The CDR3 loop is CAIKREAEETQYF.

This chain connects TRBV10-2 to TRBJ1-3; as DNA is missing, the TRBD1 call by TCRdb cannot be tested. Germline V gene lookup returns CDR1 WSHSY and CDR2 SAAADI. The CDR3 is made up of 15 amino acids. The nucleotide record is missing. CDR3 sequence: CASSEYRVSGNTIYF.

The chain couples TRBV5-1 to TRBJ2-6; TCRdb's D gene call, TRBD2, goes unchecked for lack of DNA. Germline CDR1 SGHRS, CDR2 YFSETQ. CDR3 length: 15 residues. The nucleotide record is missing. CDR3 amino acids: CASRADSSGANVLTF.

The rearrangement joins TRBV19 to TRBJ1-4; the D call of TRBD1 rests on TCRdb alone, since no DNA is present to check it. The CDR3 totals 14 residues. No DNA is given. The germline CDR1 and CDR2 sequences are LNHDA and SQIVND (reference sequence). The CDR3 reads CASSTDRYHEKLFF.

V gene TRBV18 combines with J gene TRBJ2-1; TCRdb picks TRBD2, but there is no DNA to check that call. This CDR3 has 15 amino acids. No DNA accompanies this entry. The germline CDR1 and CDR2 sequences are KGHSH and LQKENI. CDR3: CASSPASSGGQEQFF.

The chain combines TRBV5-1 with TRBJ1-3; TCRdb's D gene call, TRBD1, goes unchecked for lack of DNA. The CDR3 length is 16 residues. DNA was not recorded. Germline-derived CDR1 and CDR2 are SGHRS and YFSETQ. Here the CDR3 reads CASSRAVGAVRNTIYF.

V and J are TRBV7-2 and TRBJ1-2; without DNA, the TCRdb call of TRBD1 cannot be checked. The CDR3 length is 16 residues. No DNA is given. Germline V gives CDR1 SGHTA, CDR2 FQGNSA. The CDR3 protein is CASSPPYGTANYGYTF.

The chain has TRBV18 and TRBJ1-2; TCRdb proposes TRBD1, but this gene call is untestable without DNA. This CDR3 has 12 amino acids. Only the protein sequence is given. Germline CDR1 KGHSH, CDR2 LQKENI. CDR3 protein: CASSGQGYGYTF.

J is TRBJ2-7 and V is TRBV4-1; as DNA is missing, the TRBD1 call by TCRdb cannot be tested. The CDR3 has 15 residues. Only the protein is on record. The germline V gene has CDR1 MGHRA and CDR2 YSYEKL. This CDR3 reads CASSQTTGGQYEQYF.

The V call is TRBV19, the J call TRBJ1-6; TCRdb indicates TRBD1, and absent DNA this call remains unverified. The CDR3 covers 14 residues. The entry carries no DNA sequence. Per the germline V gene, CDR1 is LNHDA and CDR2 is SQIVND (reference sequence). The CDR3 is CASSIGTGNSPLHF.

The J gene is TRBJ1-4, the V gene TRBV5-1; TCRdb reports TRBD1, a call that lacks DNA to check it against. Germline CDR1 and CDR2: SGHRS and YFSETQ. The CDR3 sequence is 17 residues long. No DNA appears here. Here the CDR3 reads CASSLVTKQGRNEKLFF.

V is TRBV19 and J is TRBJ2-3; TCRdb reports TRBD1, a call that lacks DNA to check it against. Germline assignment: CDR1 LNHDA and CDR2 SQIVND (reference sequence). This CDR3 contains 13 residues. No DNA sequence was recorded. This CDR3 is CASRTGSTDTQYF.

CDR3 region: CASSYGARYEQYF. The chain links TRBV6-6 to TRBJ2-7; TCRdb reports TRBD1, a call that lacks DNA to check it against. Per the germline V gene, CDR1 is MNHNY and CDR2 is SVGAGI (reference sequence). The CDR3 sequence is 13 residues long. The DNA is unrecorded.

The chain carries TRBV6-1 and TRBJ1-1; TCRdb reports TRBD1, a call that lacks DNA to check it against. CDR1 is MNHNS and CDR2 is SASEGT in the germline V gene. The CDR3 has 14 amino acids. No DNA sequence was recorded. The CDR3 spells CASRRGQGLPEAFF.

This chain uses TRBV10-3 with TRBJ2-7; the D gene TCRdb calls, TRBD1, cannot be checked with no DNA. This CDR3 region has 15 residues. No DNA is given. Looked up from germline, CDR1 is ENHRY and CDR2 is SYGVKD. CDR3 region: CAISDQGAFSYEQYF.

V gene TRBV7-3 combines with J gene TRBJ2-2; the D gene TCRdb calls, TRBD2, cannot be checked with no DNA. The CDR3 spans 13 residues. The protein alone is recorded here. Germline CDR1 is SGHTA and CDR2 is FQGTGA. The CDR3 sequence: CASSPTPTGELFF.